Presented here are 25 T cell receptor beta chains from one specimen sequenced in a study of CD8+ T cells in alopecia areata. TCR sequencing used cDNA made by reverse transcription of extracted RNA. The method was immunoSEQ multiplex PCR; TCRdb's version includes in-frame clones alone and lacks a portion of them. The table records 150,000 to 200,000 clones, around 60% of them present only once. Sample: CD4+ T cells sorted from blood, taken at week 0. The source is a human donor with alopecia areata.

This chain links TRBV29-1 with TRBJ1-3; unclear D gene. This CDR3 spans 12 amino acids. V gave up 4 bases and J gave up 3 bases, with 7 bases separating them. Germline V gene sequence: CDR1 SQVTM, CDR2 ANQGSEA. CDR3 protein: CSVGSVGNTIYF. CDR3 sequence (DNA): TGCAGCGTTGGGTCTGTTGGAAACACCATATATTTT.

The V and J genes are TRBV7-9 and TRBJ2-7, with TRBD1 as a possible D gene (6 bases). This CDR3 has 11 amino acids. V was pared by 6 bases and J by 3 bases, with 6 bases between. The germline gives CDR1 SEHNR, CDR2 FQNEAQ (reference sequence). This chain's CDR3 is CASRGGYEQYF. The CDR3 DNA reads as TGTGCCAGCAGAGGGGGCTACGAGCAGTACTTC.

CDR3 region: CASSSQLTDTQYF. The CDR3 nucleotides are TGCGCCAGCAGCAGCCAACTCACAGATACGCAGTATTTT. The chain uses TRBV5-1 and TRBJ2-3; D not resolved. Deletions cut 4 bases from V and 2 bases from J, with 8 bases between. Germline V gene lookup returns CDR1 SGHRS and CDR2 YFSETQ. The CDR3 is 13 residues long.

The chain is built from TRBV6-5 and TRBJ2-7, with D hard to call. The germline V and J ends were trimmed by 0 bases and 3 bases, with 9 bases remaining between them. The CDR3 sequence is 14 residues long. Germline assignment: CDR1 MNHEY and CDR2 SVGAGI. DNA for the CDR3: TGTGCCAGCAGTTACTCGATAGGCGGCTACGAGCAGTACTTC. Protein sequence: CASSYSIGGYEQYF.

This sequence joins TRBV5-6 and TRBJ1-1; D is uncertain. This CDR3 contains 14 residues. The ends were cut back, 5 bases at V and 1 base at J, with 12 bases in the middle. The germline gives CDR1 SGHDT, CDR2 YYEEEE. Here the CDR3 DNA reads TGTGCCAGCAGTTACGGACGTCCGAACACTGAAGCTTTCTTT. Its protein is CASSYGRPNTEAFF.

CDR3 bases: TGTGCCAGCAGCGAGGGTGCTGGGGCCAACGTCCTGACTTTC. Its protein product is CASSEGAGANVLTF. This sequence joins TRBV6-5 and TRBJ2-6; a possible D gene is TRBD2 (5 bases). Germline CDR1 and CDR2: MNHEY and SVGAGI. CDR3 size: 14 residues. Trimming shortened V by 6 bases and J by 2 bases, and 8 bases separated the two germline ends.

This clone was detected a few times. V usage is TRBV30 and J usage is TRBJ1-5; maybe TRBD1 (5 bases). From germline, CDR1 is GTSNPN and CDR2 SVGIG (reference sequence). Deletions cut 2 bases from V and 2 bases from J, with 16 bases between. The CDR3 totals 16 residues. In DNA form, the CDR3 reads TGTGCCTGGAGTCTCCAGGGTTCGGGGGGCAATCAGCCCCAGCATTTT. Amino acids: CAWSLQGSGGNQPQHF.

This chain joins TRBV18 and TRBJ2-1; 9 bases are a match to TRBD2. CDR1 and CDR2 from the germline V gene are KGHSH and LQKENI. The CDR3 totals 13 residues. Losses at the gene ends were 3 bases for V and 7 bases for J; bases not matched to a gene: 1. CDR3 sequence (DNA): TGTGCCAGCTCACCTCTAGCGGGGAATGAGCAGTTCTTC. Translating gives CASSPLAGNEQFF.

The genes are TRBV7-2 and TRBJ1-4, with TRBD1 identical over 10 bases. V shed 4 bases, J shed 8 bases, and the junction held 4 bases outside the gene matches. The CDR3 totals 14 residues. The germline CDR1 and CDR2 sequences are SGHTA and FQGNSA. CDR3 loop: CASSSRDRGEKLFF. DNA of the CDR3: TGTGCCAGCAGCTCCCGGGACAGGGGAGAAAAACTGTTTTTT.

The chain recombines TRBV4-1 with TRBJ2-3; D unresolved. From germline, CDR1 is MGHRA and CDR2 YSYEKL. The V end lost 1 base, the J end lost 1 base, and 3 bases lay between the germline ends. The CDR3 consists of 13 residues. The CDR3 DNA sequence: TGCGCCAGCAGCCAAGCGGGCACAGATACGCAGTATTTT. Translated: CASSQAGTDTQYF.

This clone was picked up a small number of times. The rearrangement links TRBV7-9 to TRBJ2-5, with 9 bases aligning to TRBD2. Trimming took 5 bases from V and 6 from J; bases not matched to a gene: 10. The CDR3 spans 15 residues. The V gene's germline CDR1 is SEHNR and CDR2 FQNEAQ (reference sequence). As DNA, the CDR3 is TGTGCCAGCAGCCTATCCGGGACTAGCAGGCAGACCCAGTACTTC. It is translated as CASSLSGTSRQTQYF.

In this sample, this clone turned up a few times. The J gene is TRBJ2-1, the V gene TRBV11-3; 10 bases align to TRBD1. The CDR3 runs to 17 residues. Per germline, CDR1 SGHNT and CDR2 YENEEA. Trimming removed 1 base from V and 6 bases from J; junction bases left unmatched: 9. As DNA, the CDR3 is TGTGCCAGCAGCTTAGCCCTGGGACAGGGGCTACGCAATGAGCAGTTCTTC. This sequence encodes CASSLALGQGLRNEQFF.

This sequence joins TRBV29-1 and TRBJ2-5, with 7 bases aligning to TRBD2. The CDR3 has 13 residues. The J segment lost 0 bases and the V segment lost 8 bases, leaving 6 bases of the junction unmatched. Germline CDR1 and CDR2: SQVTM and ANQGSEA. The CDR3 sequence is CSLGGRNQETQYF. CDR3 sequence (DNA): TGCAGCCTGGGGGGGAGGAACCAAGAGACCCAGTACTTC.

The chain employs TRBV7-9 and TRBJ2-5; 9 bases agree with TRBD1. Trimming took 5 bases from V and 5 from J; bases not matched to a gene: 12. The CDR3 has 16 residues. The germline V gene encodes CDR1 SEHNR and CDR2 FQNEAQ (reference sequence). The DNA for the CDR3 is TGTGCCAGCAGCCACCCATTTACAGGGGGCGGGGAGACCCAGTACTTC. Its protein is CASSHPFTGGGETQYF.

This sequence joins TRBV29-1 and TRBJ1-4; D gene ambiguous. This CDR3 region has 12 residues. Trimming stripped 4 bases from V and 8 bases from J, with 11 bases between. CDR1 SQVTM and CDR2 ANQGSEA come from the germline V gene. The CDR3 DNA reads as TGCAGCGTTGGCCATGGAAACGAAAAACTGTTTTTT. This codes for CSVGHGNEKLFF.

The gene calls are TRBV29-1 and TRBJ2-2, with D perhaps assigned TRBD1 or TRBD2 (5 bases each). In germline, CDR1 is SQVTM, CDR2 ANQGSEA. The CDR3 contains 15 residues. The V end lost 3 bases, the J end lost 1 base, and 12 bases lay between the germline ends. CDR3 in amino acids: CSVDLGVGNTGELFF. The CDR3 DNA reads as TGCAGCGTTGATTTGGGGGTTGGGAACACCGGGGAGCTGTTTTTT.

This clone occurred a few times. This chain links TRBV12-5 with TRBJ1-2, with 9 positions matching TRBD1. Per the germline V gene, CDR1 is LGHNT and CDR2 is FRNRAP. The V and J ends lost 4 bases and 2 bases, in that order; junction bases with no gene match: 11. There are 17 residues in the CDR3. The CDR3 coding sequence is TGTGCTAGTGGTTCGCCCCCGGGACAGGGAGTCAACTATGGCTACACCTTC. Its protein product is CASGSPPGQGVNYGYTF. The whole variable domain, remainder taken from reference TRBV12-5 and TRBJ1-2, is DARVTQTPRHKVTEMGQEVTMRCQPILGHNTVFWYRQTMMQGLELLAYFRNRAPLDDSGMPKDRFSAEMPDATLATLKIQPSEPRDSAVYFCASGSPPGQGVNYGYTFGSGTRLTVV.

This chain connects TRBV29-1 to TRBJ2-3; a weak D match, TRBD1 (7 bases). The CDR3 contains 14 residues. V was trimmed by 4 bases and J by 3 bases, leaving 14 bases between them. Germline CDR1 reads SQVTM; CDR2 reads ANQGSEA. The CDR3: CSVVPQGRTDTQYF. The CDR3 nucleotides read TGCAGCGTTGTCCCACAGGGGAGGACAGATACGCAGTATTTT.

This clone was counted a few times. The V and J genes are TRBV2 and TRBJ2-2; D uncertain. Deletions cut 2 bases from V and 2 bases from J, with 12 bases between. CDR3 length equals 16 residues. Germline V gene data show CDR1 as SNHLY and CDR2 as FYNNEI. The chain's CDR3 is CASSEWSLTNTGELFF. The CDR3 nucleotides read TGTGCCAGCAGTGAATGGAGTCTAACAAACACCGGGGAGCTGTTTTTT.

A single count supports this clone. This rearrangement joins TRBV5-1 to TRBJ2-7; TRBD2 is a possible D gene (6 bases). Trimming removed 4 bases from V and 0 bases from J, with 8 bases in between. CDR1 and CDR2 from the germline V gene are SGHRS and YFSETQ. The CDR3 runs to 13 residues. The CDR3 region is CASSGGDSYEQYF. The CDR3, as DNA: TGCGCCAGCAGCGGCGGGGACTCCTACGAGCAGTACTTC. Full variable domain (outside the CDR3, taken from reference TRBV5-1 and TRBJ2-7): KAGVTQTPRYLIKTRGQQVTLSCSPISGHRSVSWYQQTPGQGLQFLFEYFSETQRNKGNFPGRFSGRQFSNSRSEMNVSTLELGDSALYLCASSGGDSYEQYFGPGTRLTVT.

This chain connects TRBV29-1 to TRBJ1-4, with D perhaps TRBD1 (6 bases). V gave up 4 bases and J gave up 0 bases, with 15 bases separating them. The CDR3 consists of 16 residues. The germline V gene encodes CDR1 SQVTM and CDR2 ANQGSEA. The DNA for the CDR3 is TGCAGCGTTGTTGTGGACAGCGCCGCAACTAATGAAAAACTGTTTTTT. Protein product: CSVVVDSAATNEKLFF.

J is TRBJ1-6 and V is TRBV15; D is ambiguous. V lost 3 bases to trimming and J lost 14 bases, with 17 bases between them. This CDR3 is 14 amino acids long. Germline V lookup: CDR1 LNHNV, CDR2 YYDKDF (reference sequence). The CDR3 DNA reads TGTGCCACCAGCAGCGGCCCGGACCTTATGGCCCTCCACTTT. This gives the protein CATSSGPDLMALHF.

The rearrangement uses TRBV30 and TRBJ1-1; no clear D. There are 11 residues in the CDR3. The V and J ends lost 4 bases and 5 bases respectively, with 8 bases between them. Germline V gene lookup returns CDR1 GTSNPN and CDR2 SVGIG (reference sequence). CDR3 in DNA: TGTGCCTGGACCAGGAGGACTGAAGCTTTCTTT. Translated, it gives CAWTRRTEAFF.

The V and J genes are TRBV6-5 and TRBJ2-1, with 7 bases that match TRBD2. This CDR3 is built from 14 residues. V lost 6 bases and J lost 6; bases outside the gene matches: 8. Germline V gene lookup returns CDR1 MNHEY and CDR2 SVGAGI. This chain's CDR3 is CASRKGLLANEQFF. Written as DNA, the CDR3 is TGTGCCAGCAGGAAGGGACTACTGGCCAATGAGCAGTTCTTC.

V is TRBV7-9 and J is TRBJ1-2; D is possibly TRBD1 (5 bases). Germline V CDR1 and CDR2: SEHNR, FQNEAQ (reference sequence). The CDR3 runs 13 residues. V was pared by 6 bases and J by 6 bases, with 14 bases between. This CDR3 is CASSQAGVDGYTF. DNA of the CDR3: TGTGCCAGCAGTCAGGCGGGGGTAGATGGCTACACCTTC.